One and the same sample provided the 21 T cell receptor beta chains below, sequenced in a study of blood T cell repertoires in COVID-19. Libraries were prepared by immunoSEQ multiplex PCR; TCRdb keeps only in-frame clonotypes and omits some of them. The sample comprises 250,000 to 300,000 clones, over 75% of which are singletons, and around 15% rests with the top ten. The sample taken for sequencing was PBMCs or T cells enriched from blood (not recorded which). The receptors stem from a man between 18 and 29 years old who had recovered from COVID-19.

This chain joins TRBV19 and TRBJ2-1; weak D call: TRBD1 (5 bases). The V end lost 3 bases, the J end lost 2 bases, and 8 bases lay between the germline ends. This CDR3 region has 14 residues. In germline, CDR1 is LNHDA, CDR2 SQIVND (reference sequence). This CDR3 reads CASSIRVPYNEQFF. Here the CDR3 DNA reads TGTGCCAGTAGTATCAGGGTTCCCTACAATGAGCAGTTCTTC.

The chain carries TRBV19 and TRBJ2-7; maybe TRBD1 (6 bases). Germline-derived CDR1 and CDR2 are LNHDA and SQIVND (reference sequence). The CDR3 is 15 residues long. Trimming left V 6 bases short and J 3 bases short, with 18 bases between. CDR3 sequence: CASRTSGTSLYEQYF. CDR3 bases: TGTGCCAGTAGGACCTCCGGGACATCCCTCTACGAGCAGTACTTC.

V gene TRBV6-2 or TRBV6-3 combines with J gene TRBJ2-2; D uncertain. In germline, CDR1 is MNHEY, CDR2 SVGEGT. The CDR3 spans 11 residues. Trimming took off 5 bases at V and 7 bases at J, with 5 bases between the two ends. DNA for the CDR3: TGTGCCAGCAGTCTAGTCGGGGAGCTGTTTTTT. Its protein product is CASSLVGELFF.

In this sample, this clone turned up once. V is TRBV2 and J is TRBJ2-2; 8 nucleotides align to TRBD2. The germline V gene has CDR1 SNHLY and CDR2 FYNNEI. The length of the CDR3 is 15 residues. V was clipped by 8 bases and J by 8 bases; unmatched bases: 13. CDR3 protein: CASSREGGIVGELFF. The CDR3 nucleotides read TGTGCCAGCTCTCGGGAGGGGGGAATTGTAGGGGAGCTGTTTTTT.

This chain links TRBV3-1 (or the pseudogene TRBV3-2) with TRBJ2-3; tentatively, D is TRBD1 (6 bases). Germline CDR1 reads LGHDT; CDR2 reads YNNKEL (reference sequence). V shed 1 base and J shed 3 bases, with 14 bases lying between them. This CDR3 region has 16 residues. The CDR3 spells CASSQGGPLVTDTQYF. Written as DNA, the CDR3 is TGTGCCAGCAGCCAAGGGGGGCCCCTAGTTACAGATACGCAGTATTTT.

The chain employs TRBV7-3 and TRBJ2-1; 9 bases agree with TRBD2. This CDR3 region has 15 residues. Germline V gives CDR1 SGHTA, CDR2 FQGTGA. The V and J ends lost 4 bases and 0 bases, in that order; junction bases with no gene match: 1. CDR3 nucleotides: TGTGCCAGCAGCTCAGCGGGAGGCTCCTACAATGAGCAGTTCTTC. Its translation is CASSSAGGSYNEQFF.

The chain employs TRBV7-8 and TRBJ2-1; TRBD2 agrees at 9 bases. With V trimmed by 5 bases and J by 8 bases, 4 bases remained unmatched. The CDR3 length is 13 residues. CDR1 and CDR2 (germline): SGHVS, FQNEAQ. The CDR3 nucleotides read TGTGCCAGCAGCGGGACTAGCCGCGATGAGCAGTTCTTC. Amino acids: CASSGTSRDEQFF.

This chain joins TRBV4-2 and TRBJ2-4; TRBD1 aligns across 9 bases. CDR3 length: 16 amino acids. CDR1 and CDR2 from the germline V gene are LGHNA and YNFKEQ. The V gene end was trimmed by 1 base and the J gene end by 0 bases; junction bases not matched to a gene: 1. CDR3 nucleotide sequence: TGTGCCAGCAGCCAAGCGGGACAGGGAGCCAAAAACATTCAGTACTTC. It translates to CASSQAGQGAKNIQYF.

This chain links TRBV5-8 with TRBJ2-2; 11 nucleotides align to TRBD1. Trimming at V came to 6 bases and at J to 1 base, leaving 11 bases not matched to a gene. CDR1 SGHTS and CDR2 YDEGEE come from the germline V gene. The CDR3 totals 18 residues. CDR3 region: CASTSPDRGLWNTGELFF. DNA of the CDR3: TGTGCCAGCACCTCCCCGGACAGGGGGCTATGGAACACCGGGGAGCTGTTTTTT.

This sequence joins TRBV6-5 and TRBJ2-1; D might be TRBD2 (5 bases). The CDR3 consists of 15 residues. V lost 7 bases, J lost 0 bases, and 13 bases lay in between. The germline CDR1 and CDR2 sequences are MNHEY and SVGAGI. The CDR3 DNA reads TGTGCCAGCACCTATCGGGGTAACTCCTACAATGAGCAGTTCTTC. Amino acids: CASTYRGNSYNEQFF.

The CDR3 sequence: CASSELGGGLNTDTQYF. CDR3 DNA sequence: TGTGCCAGCAGTGAACTCGGCGGGGGATTGAACACAGATACGCAGTATTTT. This rearrangement joins TRBV6-1 to TRBJ2-3; TRBD2 aligns across 7 bases. V dropped 2 bases and J dropped 2; count of bases not matched to a gene: 10. CDR1 is MNHNS, CDR2 SASEGT, per germline. CDR3 size: 17 residues.

The rearrangement links TRBV3-1 (or the pseudogene TRBV3-2) to TRBJ1-6; 7 nucleotides match TRBD1. The V segment lost 4 bases and the J segment 11 bases; nucleotides outside the gene matches: 5. The CDR3 sequence is 13 residues long. The germline CDR1 and CDR2 sequences are LGHDT and YNNKEL (reference sequence). CDR3 region: CASSPDRAPPLHF. CDR3 nucleotides: TGTGCCAGCAGCCCAGACAGGGCGCCACCCCTCCACTTT.

J is TRBJ1-2 and V is TRBV5-1; 12 bases align to TRBD1. V was clipped by 7 bases and J by 8 bases; unmatched bases: 9. CDR1 and CDR2 (germline): SGHRS, YFSETQ. There are 14 residues in the CDR3. This CDR3 reads CASHGGTGGQGYTF. The CDR3 nucleotides read TGCGCCAGCCATGGAGGGACAGGGGGCCAGGGCTACACCTTC.

As to this clone: Other nucleotide sequences from this sample produce the same CDR3. The chain joins TRBV19 to TRBJ1-6; D is ambiguous. This CDR3 is built from 12 residues. Germline values: CDR1 LNHDA, CDR2 SQIVND (reference sequence). Trimming stripped 3 bases from V and 7 bases from J, with 4 bases between. The CDR3 DNA reads as TGTGCCAGTAGTATCGGGAATTCACCCCTCCACTTT. Translated, it gives CASSIGNSPLHF.

The V and J genes are TRBV7-6 and TRBJ2-2; weak D call: TRBD2 (6 bases). Germline values: CDR1 SGHVS, CDR2 FNYEAQ. V was shortened by 4 bases and J by 0 bases, with 12 bases between the two germline ends. The CDR3 extends over 16 amino acids. As DNA, the CDR3 is TGTGCCAGCAGCTCATTGACTAGTGCGAACACCGGGGAGCTGTTTTTT. Protein sequence: CASSSLTSANTGELFF. Based on the CDR3 plus reference TRBV7-6 and TRBJ2-2, the full variable domain is GAGVSQSPRYKVTKRGQDVALRCDPISGHVSLYWYRQALGQGPEFLTYFNYEAQQDKSGLPNDRFSAERPEGSISTLTIQRTEQRDSAMYRCASSSLTSANTGELFFGEGSRLTVL.

The rearrangement uses TRBV19 and TRBJ1-5; D is unresolved. The CDR3 consists of 15 residues. CDR1 LNHDA and CDR2 SQIVND come from the germline V gene (reference sequence). Trimming stripped 3 bases from V and 0 bases from J, with 9 bases between. The CDR3 DNA sequence: TGTGCCAGTAGTATCTCCCCGGGTAGCAATCAGCCCCAGCATTTT. The encoded protein is CASSISPGSNQPQHF.

This clone has a handful of counts. Here the CDR3 DNA reads TGTGCCAGCAGTTCCCCAGGGGCGACTGAAGCTTTCTTT. Translating it yields CASSSPGATEAFF. The V gene is TRBV6-5, the J gene TRBJ1-1, with D maybe TRBD1 (6 bases). From germline, CDR1 is MNHEY and CDR2 SVGAGI. The germline V and J ends were trimmed by 4 bases and 5 bases, with 11 bases remaining between them. CDR3 length: 13 residues.

This clone was detected once. This chain uses TRBV5-1 with TRBJ2-5, with TRBD1 matching over 7 bases. The CDR3 contains 14 residues. J was trimmed by 5 bases and V by 0 bases; bases with no gene match: 4. Germline V gene data show CDR1 as SGHRS and CDR2 as YFSETQ. The CDR3 DNA sequence: TGCGCCAGCAGCTTGGGAGGGGGCTTGGAGACCCAGTACTTC. Protein sequence: CASSLGGGLETQYF.

V usage is TRBV7-9 and J usage is TRBJ2-2; D perhaps matches TRBD2 (5 bases). Germline values: CDR1 SEHNR, CDR2 FQNEAQ (reference sequence). V was clipped by 6 bases and J by 1 base, with 12 bases between them. This CDR3 has 15 residues. DNA of the CDR3: TGTGCCAGCAGAGAGGGCGGAGTGAACACCGGGGAGCTGTTTTTT. It specifies CASREGGVNTGELFF.

J is TRBJ1-1 and V is TRBV13, with D possibly TRBD1 on 6 matching bases. Trimming left V 3 bases short and J 6 bases short, with 17 bases between. The germline V gene has CDR1 PRHDT and CDR2 FYEKMQ (reference sequence). The CDR3 runs to 15 residues. CDR3 sequence reads: CASSFTGKGFAEAFF. The CDR3 DNA reads TGTGCCAGCAGCTTCACAGGGAAGGGGTTCGCTGAAGCTTTCTTT.

The chain uses TRBV19 and TRBJ2-1; the match to TRBD2 covers 8 bases. V lost 5 bases to trimming and J lost 2 bases; unmatched junction nucleotides: 8. This CDR3 contains 16 residues. CDR1 and CDR2 (germline): LNHDA, SQIVND (reference sequence). The DNA for the CDR3 is TGTGCCAGTAGTCCCTTAGCGGGATTTACCTACAATGAGCAGTTCTTC. Its translation is CASSPLAGFTYNEQFF.